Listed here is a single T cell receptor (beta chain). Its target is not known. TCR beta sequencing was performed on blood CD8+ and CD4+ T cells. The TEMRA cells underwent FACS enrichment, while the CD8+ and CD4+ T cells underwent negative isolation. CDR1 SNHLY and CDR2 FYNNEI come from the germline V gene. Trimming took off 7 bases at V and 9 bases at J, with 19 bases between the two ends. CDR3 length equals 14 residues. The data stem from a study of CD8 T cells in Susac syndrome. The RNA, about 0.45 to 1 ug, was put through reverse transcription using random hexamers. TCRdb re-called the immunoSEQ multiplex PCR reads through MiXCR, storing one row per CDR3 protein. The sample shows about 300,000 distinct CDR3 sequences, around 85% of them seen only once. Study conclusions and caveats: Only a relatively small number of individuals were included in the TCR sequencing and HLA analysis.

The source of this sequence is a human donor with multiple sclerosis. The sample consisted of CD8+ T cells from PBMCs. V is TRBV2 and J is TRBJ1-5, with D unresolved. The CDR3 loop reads CASTPDGSPWPQHF. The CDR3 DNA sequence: TGTGCCAGCACACCAGACGGATCCCCTTGGCCCCAGCATTTT.